Each of the 4 T cell receptor beta chains below was sequenced from the same sample in a study of beta chain features in type 1 diabetes. The sequenced template was cDNA made from the entire isolated RNA. Assay used: immunoSEQ multiplex PCR; TCRdb lists only in-frame clones, some missing. The sample yields about 450,000 clones, 10% to 12% seen once. Sequenced sample: naive CD4+ T cells from blood. These receptors all stem from a woman between 18 and 30 years old in good health.

V is TRBV18 and J is TRBJ2-5, with D tentatively TRBD2 (5 bases). Germline values: CDR1 KGHSH, CDR2 LQKENI. CDR3 length: 13 residues. Trimming took off 0 bases at V and 9 bases at J, with 11 bases between the two ends. The CDR3 sequence: CASSPPLYGAQYF. In DNA, the CDR3 is TGTGCCAGCTCACCACCCCTCTACGGGGCCCAGTACTTC.

The sample holds a few counts of this clone. The J gene is TRBJ2-4, the V gene TRBV2, with D possibly matching TRBD1 (5 bases). Germline V gene data show CDR1 as SNHLY and CDR2 as FYNNEI. This CDR3 contains 12 residues. V was clipped by 8 bases and J by 7 bases, with 12 bases between them. CDR3 loop: CASALAGNIQYF. The CDR3 DNA is TGTGCCAGCGCTCTGGCAGGGAACATTCAGTACTTC.

This clone turned up a few times. The chain joins TRBV1 to TRBJ1-2. TRBV1 is reported as a pseudogene. The CDR3 extends over 15 amino acids. This chain's CDR3 is CTSNMLLLGPYGYTF. DNA of the CDR3: TGCACCAGCAACATGCTGCTTCTGGGACCCTATGGCTACACCTTC.

This clone was picked up a small number of times. The chain uses TRBV7-9 and TRBJ2-1; a possible D gene is TRBD2 (5 bases). The CDR3 length is 15 residues. Germline CDR1 and CDR2: SEHNR and FQNEAQ (reference sequence). Trimming shortened V by 5 bases and J by 2 bases, and 13 bases separated the two germline ends. This CDR3 is CASSTMRRPYNEQFF. The CDR3, as DNA: TGTGCCAGCAGCACGATGCGGAGGCCCTACAATGAGCAGTTCTTC. The entire variable domain, with the rest obtained from reference TRBV7-9 and TRBJ2-1, is as follows: DTGVSQNPRHKITKRGQNVTFRCDPISEHNRLYWYRQTLGQGPEFLTYFQNEAQLEKSRLLSDRFSAERPKGSFSTLEIQRTEQGDSAMYLCASSTMRRPYNEQFFGPGTRLTVL.